This T cell receptor beta chain was recorded in a study of cytomegalovirus exposure and HLA in healthy donors. PCR was performed using 60 Vbeta and 13 Jbeta primers. Using immunoSEQ multiplex PCR, the repertoire was profiled, and TCRdb retains in-frame clones only, with some absent. The data show 200,000 to 250,000 clones, 65% to 75% seen once. Whole-study results and caveats: Later genetic work tied a missense DCLRE1C variant to beta-chain V and J trimming. TCR association rates varied by HLA locus in a later analysis, with DRB1 highest and HLA-C lowest. It was 164 TCR beta chains that were listed as cytomegalovirus-associated.

CDR3 size: 16 residues. The germline CDR1 and CDR2 sequences are SGHNT and YYREEE (reference sequence). V lost 4 bases to trimming and J lost 8 bases; unmatched junction nucleotides: 9. About this clone: Its antigen is still unknown.

The sequencing input was PBMCs. This chain connects TRBV5-4 to TRBJ2-1; 13 positions match TRBD2. This TCR was sampled from a woman aged 25 to 39 in good health and CMV-seronegative. CDR3 DNA: TGTGCCAGCAGCCCCAGGACTAGCGGGAGAAGGGATGAGCAGTTCTTC. Translating it yields CASSPRTSGRRDEQFF. Full variable domain (remainder filled in from reference TRBV5-4 and TRBJ2-1): ETGVTQSPTHLIKTRGQQVTLRCSSQSGHNTVSWYQQALGQGPQFIFQYYREEENGRGNFPPRFSGLQFPNYSSELNVNALELDDSALYLCASSPRTSGRRDEQFFGPGTRLTVL.